The 3 T cell receptor beta chains below were found in one sample sequenced in a study of control samples from healthy donors and cancer patients (TCRdb year 2020). The method was the immunoSEQ multiplex PCR assay. TCRdb retrieved this table from immuneACCESS and kept in-frame rearrangements only. Not all clones are present; in checked studies, unresolved V genes account for under half, and no reason is known for the remainder. The sample records 100,000 or so clones, about 90% of which are singletons. Approximately 20% of the sample is held by the ten biggest clonotypes. The specimen sequenced was blood. These receptors all stem from a woman between 45 and 65 years old in good health.

The chain recombines TRBV14 with TRBJ2-3, with D maybe TRBD2 (6 bases). V lost 4 bases and J lost 0, with 20 bases in between. Germline-derived CDR1 and CDR2 are SGHDN and FVKESK. This CDR3 region has 18 residues. CDR3 residues: CASSPRWFRAGSTDTQYF. CDR3 coding DNA: TGTGCCAGCAGCCCGCGGTGGTTTAGGGCGGGGAGCACAGATACGCAGTATTTT.

In DNA form, the CDR3 reads TGTGCCAGCAGCCAGCTTGGGGACAGCTCCTATGGCTACACCTTC. Its translation: CASSQLGDSSYGYTF. The rearrangement links TRBV4-2 to TRBJ1-2, with TRBD1 matching over 7 bases. The CDR3 contains 15 residues. V was clipped by 3 bases and J by 4 bases; unmatched bases: 8. Germline V gene sequence: CDR1 LGHNA, CDR2 YNFKEQ.

This clone was recorded once. This chain joins TRBV19 and TRBJ1-6; 10 nucleotides line up with TRBD1. J lost 9 bases, V lost 2 bases, and 4 bases had no gene match. CDR1 and CDR2 from the germline V gene are LNHDA and SQIVND (reference sequence). The CDR3 loop spans 15 amino acids. The chain's CDR3 is CASSIQGTGVSPLHF. CDR3 coding DNA: TGTGCCAGTAGTATACAAGGGACAGGGGTTTCACCCCTCCACTTT.